This T cell receptor beta chain emerged from a study of regulatory T cells in long-lasting Graves disease. The TCR beta library used iRepertoire HTBI primers with Arm-PCR amplification of CDR3. A single record per CDR3 protein comes from TCRdb applying MiXCR to the multiplex PCR reads. The table shows about 660,000 distinct CDR3 sequences, with around 30% occurring only once. The CDR3 has 14 amino acids. V was shortened by 2 bases and J by 8 bases, with 15 bases between the two germline ends. Germline CDR1 is MDHEN and CDR2 is SYDVKM. Documented time point: persistent/refractory GD, antithyroid drugs over 5 years with positive TRAb. TCR sequences were obtained from RNA taken from PBMCs. This clonotype appeared many times.

The source was peripheral blood mononuclear cells (PBMCs), collected when the disease was refractory, from a patient treated with antithyroid drugs. This chain connects TRBV28 to TRBJ1-2, with D perhaps matching TRBD1 (5 bases). This clonotype was obtained from a female donor with Graves disease. The CDR3 nucleotides are TGTGCCAGCAGTTTAATTGGGGGGAAAGTGGGCTACACCTTC. Its translation: CASSLIGGKVGYTF.